This TCR beta chain was documented in a study of blood T cell repertoires in COVID-19. Study-level background: Sources were T cells, B-cell-depleted T cells, or PBMCs; the material itself was cDNA or gDNA.

Study members were between roughly 18 and 100 years old and lived in some 26 US regions. Clinical history as reported by participants underpinned cohort assignment. Profiled with immunoSEQ multiplex PCR; TCRdb holds only in-frame clones, not every one. Of under 450,000 clones in the sample, roughly four fifths are singletons; the top ten hold approximately 5.4%. Trimming took 4 bases from V and 4 from J; bases not matched to a gene: 4. This CDR3 has 13 amino acids. The V gene's germline CDR1 is GTSNPN and CDR2 SVGIG (reference sequence). This TCR was recovered from a woman aged 45-59 years who had recovered from COVID-19. The chain couples TRBV30 to TRBJ2-3, with 8 bases identical to TRBD2. The source material was PBMCs or T cells enriched from blood (not recorded which). The DNA for the CDR3 is TGTGCCTGGAATCTAGCGGGTCCAGATACGCAGTATTTT. Translating gives CAWNLAGPDTQYF.